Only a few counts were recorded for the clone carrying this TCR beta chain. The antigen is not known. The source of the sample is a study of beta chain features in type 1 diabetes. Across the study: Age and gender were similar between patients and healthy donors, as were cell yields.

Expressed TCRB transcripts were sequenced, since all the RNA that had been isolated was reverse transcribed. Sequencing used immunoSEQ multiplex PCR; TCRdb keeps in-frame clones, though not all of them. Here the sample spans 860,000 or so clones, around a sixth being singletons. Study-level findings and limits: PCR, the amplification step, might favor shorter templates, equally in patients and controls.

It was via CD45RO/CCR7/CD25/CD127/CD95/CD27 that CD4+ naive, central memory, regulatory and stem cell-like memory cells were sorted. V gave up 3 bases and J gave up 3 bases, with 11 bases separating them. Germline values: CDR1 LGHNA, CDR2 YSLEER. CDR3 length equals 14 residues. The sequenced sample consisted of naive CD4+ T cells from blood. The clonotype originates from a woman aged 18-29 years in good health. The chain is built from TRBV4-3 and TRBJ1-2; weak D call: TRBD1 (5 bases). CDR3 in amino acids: CASSHEGYDYGYTF. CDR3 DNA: TGCGCCAGCAGCCACGAGGGGTACGACTATGGCTACACCTTC.